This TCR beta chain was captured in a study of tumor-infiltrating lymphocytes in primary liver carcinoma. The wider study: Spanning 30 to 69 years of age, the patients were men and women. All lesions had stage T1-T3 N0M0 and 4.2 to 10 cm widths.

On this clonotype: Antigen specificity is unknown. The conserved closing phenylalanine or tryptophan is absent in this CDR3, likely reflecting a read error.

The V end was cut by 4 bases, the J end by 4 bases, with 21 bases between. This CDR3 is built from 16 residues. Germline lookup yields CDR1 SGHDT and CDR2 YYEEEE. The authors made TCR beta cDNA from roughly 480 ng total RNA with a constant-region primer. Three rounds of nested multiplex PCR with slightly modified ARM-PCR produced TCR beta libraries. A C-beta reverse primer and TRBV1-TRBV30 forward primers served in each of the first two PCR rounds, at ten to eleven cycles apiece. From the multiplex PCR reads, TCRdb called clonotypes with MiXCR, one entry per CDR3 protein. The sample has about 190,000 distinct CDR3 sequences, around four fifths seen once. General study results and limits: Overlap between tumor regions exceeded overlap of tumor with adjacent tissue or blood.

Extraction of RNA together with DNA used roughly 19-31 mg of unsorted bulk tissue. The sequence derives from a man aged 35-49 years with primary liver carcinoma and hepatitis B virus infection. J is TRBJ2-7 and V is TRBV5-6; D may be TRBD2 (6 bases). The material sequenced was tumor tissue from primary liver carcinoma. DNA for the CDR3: TGTGCCAGCAGCCTGTCGGGGGTAGCTAGCACTTACGAGCAGTACTAC. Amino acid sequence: CASSLSGVASTYEQYY.